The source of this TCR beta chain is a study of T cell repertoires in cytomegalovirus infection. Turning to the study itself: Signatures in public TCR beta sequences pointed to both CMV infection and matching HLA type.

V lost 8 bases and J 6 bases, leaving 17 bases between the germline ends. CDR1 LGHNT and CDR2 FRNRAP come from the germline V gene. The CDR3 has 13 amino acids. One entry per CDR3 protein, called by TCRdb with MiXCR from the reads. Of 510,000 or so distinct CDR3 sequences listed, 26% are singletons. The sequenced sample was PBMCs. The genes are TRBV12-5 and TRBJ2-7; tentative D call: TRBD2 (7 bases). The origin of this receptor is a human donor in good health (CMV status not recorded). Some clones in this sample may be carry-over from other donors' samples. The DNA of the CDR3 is TGTGCTAGTTCCTGGAGGGGGGGAAGCGAGCAGTACTTC. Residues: CASSWRGGSEQYF.